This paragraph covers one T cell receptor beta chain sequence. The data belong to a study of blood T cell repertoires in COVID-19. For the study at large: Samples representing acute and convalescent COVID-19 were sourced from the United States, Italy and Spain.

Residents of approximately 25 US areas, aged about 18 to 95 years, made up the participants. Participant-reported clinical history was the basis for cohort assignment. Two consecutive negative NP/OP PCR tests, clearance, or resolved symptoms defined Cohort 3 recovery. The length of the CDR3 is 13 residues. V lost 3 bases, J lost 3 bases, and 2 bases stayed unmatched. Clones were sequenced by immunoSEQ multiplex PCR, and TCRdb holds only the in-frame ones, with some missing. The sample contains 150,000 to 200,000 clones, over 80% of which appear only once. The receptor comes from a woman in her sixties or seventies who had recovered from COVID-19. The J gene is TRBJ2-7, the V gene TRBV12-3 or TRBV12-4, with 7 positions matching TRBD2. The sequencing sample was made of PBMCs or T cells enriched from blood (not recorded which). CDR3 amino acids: CASSFGGIYEQYF. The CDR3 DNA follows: TGTGCCAGCAGTTTCGGGGGGATCTACGAGCAGTACTTC.